A selection of T cell receptor beta chains follows, all from one sample in a study of patients and donors after allogeneic stem cell transplantation. TCRdb reprocessed the RT-PCR reads via MiXCR and lists one record per CDR3 protein. The repertoire consists of 800,000 to 1,000,000 distinct CDR3 sequences, with more than 15% occurring once and the leading ten covering 5% to 7.5%. The specimen sequenced was blood, either unsorted or a sorted T cell fraction (not recorded which). Every receptor here comes from a human donor who was either an allogeneic HSCT recipient or a stem cell or donor lymphocyte infusion donor (not recorded which). It is not recorded whose cells these are; they may come from a transplant donor. The CDR3 runs from the conserved cysteine through the conserved F or W. The D gene is left open where the match is weak. Clone size appears in some rows only: once, few, many, or a class for an expanded clone.

J gene | D gene | clone size | V gene | CDR3 protein | CDR3 DNA
TRBJ2-5 | . | many | TRBV15 | CATSRLGDNQETQYF | TGTGCCACCAGCAGATTAGGGGACAACCAAGAGACCCAGTACTTC
TRBJ2-7 | TRBD2 | . | TRBV6-1 | CASSLGLAHDYEQYF | TGTGCCAGCAGTCTGGGACTAGCGCATGATTACGAGCAGTACTTC
TRBJ2-1 | TRBD2 | few | TRBV29-1 | CSVRREAPYNEQFF | TGCAGCGTTCGACGGGAGGCCCCGTACAATGAGCAGTTCTTC
TRBJ2-7 | TRBD1 | few | TRBV4-1 | CASSQDQGTGLYEQYF | TGCGCCAGCAGCCAAGATCAGGGGACAGGCCTCTACGAGCAGTACTTC
TRBJ1-4 | . | few | TRBV30 | CAWSVREETLFF | TGTGCCTGGAGTGTACGGGAGGAAACACTGTTTTTT
TRBJ2-5 | . | . | TRBV2 | CASSEAPDNPEETQYF | TGTGCCAGCAGTGAAGCGCCTGACAATCCGGAGGAAACCCAGTACTTC
TRBJ1-1 | . | few | TRBV7-2 | CASSLGPLAGTEAFF | TGTGCCAGCAGCTTAGGCCCCCTGGCAGGGACTGAAGCTTTCTTT
TRBJ1-1 | TRBD1 | . | TRBV2 | CASRDRDYTEAFF | TGTGCCAGCAGGGACAGGGACTACACTGAAGCTTTCTTT
TRBJ1-1 | TRBD1 | few | TRBV12-3/TRBV12-4 | CASSRDRGLEAFF | TGTGCCAGCAGCCGGGACAGGGGGCTTGAAGCTTTCTTT
TRBJ2-1 | . | . | TRBV3-1 | CASSLPGGRLGEQFF | TGTGCCAGCAGCCTACCGGGTGGCCGCCTGGGTGAGCAGTTCTTC
TRBJ2-5 | . | few | TRBV5-1 | CATKKSMVKEMNQETQYF | TGCGCCACCAAGAAGTCCATGGTTAAAGAGATGAACCAAGAGACCCAGTACTTC
TRBJ2-3 | TRBD2 | . | TRBV10-3 | CAISVLASGRADTQYF | TGTGCCATCAGTGTTCTGGCCAGCGGGAGGGCAGATACGCAGTATTTT
TRBJ2-7 | TRBD2 | few | TRBV9 | CASSGGGSGGEQYF | TGTGCCAGCAGCGGCGGGGGTAGCGGAGGCGAGCAGTACTTC
TRBJ2-3 | TRBD2 | few | TRBV7-2 | CASSSGRGYSTDTQYF | TGTGCCAGCAGCTCAGGGAGGGGCTACAGCACAGATACGCAGTATTTT
TRBJ2-6 | . | . | TRBV2 | CASSEGRSLGANVLTF | TGTGCCAGCAGTGAGGGTCGGTCCCTGGGGGCCAACGTCCTGACTTTC
TRBJ1-1 | . | . | TRBV14 | CASSQDQGEDTEAFF | TGTGCCAGCAGCCAAGATCAGGGTGAAGACACTGAAGCTTTCTTT
TRBJ1-1 | . | few | TRBV5-1 | CASSPSPAGMNTEAFF | TGCGCCAGCAGCCCTTCCCCTGCCGGAATGAACACTGAAGCTTTCTTT
TRBJ2-7 | . | many | TRBV12-3/TRBV12-4 | CASSGGEQYF | TGTGCCAGCAGCGGAGGGGAGCAGTACTTC
TRBJ2-7 | . | . | TRBV2 | CASSDPAGSSYEQYF | TGTGCCAGCAGCGATCCGGCAGGGAGCTCCTACGAGCAGTACTTC
TRBJ1-2 | . | . | TRBV14 | CASSQDLGKGYTF | TGTGCCAGCAGCCAAGATTTGGGGAAGGGCTACACCTTC
TRBJ2-2 | . | . | TRBV7-9 | CASTQPPGTNTGELFF | TGTGCCAGCACCCAACCCCCAGGGACGAACACCGGGGAGCTGTTTTTT
TRBJ1-6 | . | few | TRBV20-1 | CSAIGTQNSPLHF | TGCAGTGCTATCGGGACTCAGAATTCACCCCTCCACTTT
TRBJ2-2 | . | few | TRBV20-1 | CSASSGLSGELFF | TGCAGTGCTAGTTCCGGGCTGTCCGGGGAGCTGTTTTTT
TRBJ1-5 | . | few | TRBV15 | CATSRDRGWPQHF | TGTGCCACCAGCAGAGATCGGGGATGGCCCCAGCATTTT
TRBJ2-7 | . | . | TRBV6-5 | CASSYSRADPYEQYF | TGTGCCAGCAGTTACTCGAGAGCAGATCCCTACGAGCAGTACTTC
TRBJ1-3 | TRBD1 | few | TRBV5-6 | CASSFLDRDSGNTIYF | TGTGCCAGCAGCTTCCTTGACAGGGACTCTGGAAACACCATATATTTT
TRBJ2-1 | . | . | TRBV6-1 | CASSRVRPSGNEQFF | TGTGCCAGCAGCCGCGTCAGACCGAGTGGCAATGAGCAGTTCTTC
TRBJ2-7 | . | . | TRBV12-3/TRBV12-4 | CASSLGGEGILEQYF | TGTGCCAGCAGTTTAGGTGGAGAGGGGATCCTGGAGCAGTACTTC
TRBJ2-3 | . | few | TRBV11-2 | CASTIGDTDTQYF | TGTGCCAGCACCATAGGGGACACAGATACGCAGTATTTT
TRBJ1-2 | . | few | TRBV4-2 | CASSQDRWVDYGYTF | TGTGCCAGCAGCCAAGATCGTTGGGTGGACTATGGCTACACCTTC
TRBJ2-1 | TRBD1 | . | TRBV5-1 | CASSTGQGNEQFF | TGCGCCAGCAGCACTGGACAGGGCAATGAGCAGTTCTTC
TRBJ1-4 | . | few | TRBV5-1 | CASSPDRRLNEKLFF | TGCGCCAGCAGCCCCGATCGGCGGCTTAATGAAAAACTGTTTTTT
TRBJ2-5 | . | . | TRBV7-2 | CASSLYGPQYF | TGTGCCAGCAGCCTCTATGGGCCCCAGTACTTC
TRBJ1-2 | . | few | TRBV4-3 | CASSQGHGNYGYTF | TGCGCCAGCAGCCAAGGGCACGGGAACTATGGCTACACCTTC
TRBJ1-2 | TRBD1 | few | TRBV6-5 | CASSYSGTGDGGYTF | TGTGCCAGCAGTTACTCGGGGACAGGGGATGGAGGCTACACCTTC
TRBJ2-1 | TRBD2 | few | TRBV20-1 | CSADAAGGPSPNEQFF | TGCAGTGCGGACGCAGCGGGAGGGCCCTCCCCCAATGAGCAGTTCTTC
TRBJ1-4 | . | few | TRBV15 | CATSRLPWTNEKLFF | TGTGCCACCAGCCGTCTCCCATGGACTAATGAAAAACTGTTTTTT
TRBJ2-7 | . | few | TRBV20-1 | CSARDSTTDRYEQYF | TGCAGTGCTAGAGATAGTACGACAGACCGTTACGAGCAGTACTTC
TRBJ1-6 | . | . | TRBV12-3/TRBV12-4 | CASNDDQGSPLHF | TGTGCCAGCAACGATGATCAGGGGTCACCCCTCCACTTT
TRBJ1-6 | . | . | TRBV6-1 | CASSSALVSPNSYNSPLHF | TGTGCCAGCAGCTCCGCTTTGGTCAGCCCGAACTCCTATAATTCACCCCTCCACTTT
TRBJ1-2 | . | many | TRBV5-1 | CASSWEFGYTF | TGCGCCAGCAGCTGGGAGTTCGGCTACACCTTC
TRBJ2-7 | . | many | TRBV25-1 | CASSEFGNSYEQYF | TGTGCCAGCAGTGAATTCGGCAACTCCTACGAGCAGTACTTC
TRBJ1-3 | . | . | TRBV27 | CASRADRSGNTIYF | TGTGCCAGCAGGGCTGACCGCTCTGGAAACACCATATATTTT
TRBJ2-7 | . | . | TRBV30 | CAWSNLQLLPYEQYF | TGTGCCTGGAGCAATCTACAGCTACTCCCCTACGAGCAGTACTTC
TRBJ1-1 | . | . | TRBV25-1 | CASRDMLNTEAFF | TGTGCCAGCAGGGACATGCTGAACACTGAAGCTTTCTTT
TRBJ2-6 | . | few | TRBV6-1 | CASSRPSTSSRANVLTF | TGTGCCAGCAGTCGCCCCTCAACTAGTTCACGGGCCAACGTCCTGACTTTC
TRBJ1-1 | . | . | TRBV2 | CASTLEGRTEAFF | TGTGCCAGCACCCTCGAGGGGAGGACTGAAGCTTTCTTT
TRBJ2-7 | TRBD1 | . | TRBV7-9 | CASSLLTGGDFYEQYF | TGTGCCAGCAGCCTACTGACAGGGGGGGATTTCTACGAGCAGTACTTC
TRBJ2-3 | TRBD2 | . | TRBV10-3 | CAIGAGGGADTQYF | TGTGCCATCGGCGCGGGAGGAGGCGCGGATACGCAGTATTTT
TRBJ2-5 | TRBD2 | . | TRBV2 | CASSDRGGMETQYF | TGTGCCAGCAGTGATCGCGGGGGGATGGAGACCCAGTACTTC
TRBJ2-1 | TRBD2 | . | TRBV6-2/TRBV6-3 | CASSYILAGIGQQFF | TGTGCCAGCAGTTATATACTAGCGGGAATTGGGCAGCAGTTCTTC